One and the same sample provided the 21 T cell receptor beta chains below, sequenced in a study of vaccination and CD4 T cells after COVID-19 (dated by TCRdb to between 2021 and 2024). For these TCRs, the target antigens are not known. This specimen's treatment or condition label, per the study, means: approximately 10-day PBMC culture with coronavirus spike peptide pools or control peptides (ViraFEST assay). The library was made by PCR. Sequencing was carried out with an Illumina iSeq 100. DNA from cultured CD4+ T cells underwent TCR sequencing with the Oncomine TCR Beta short-read assay at the Johns Hopkins FTIC core. TCRdb itself trimmed the public reads at Q25 with fastp, ran MiXCR and retained productive beta chains. Rows are unified per CDR3 protein, each entry keeping the most common DNA and genes. For this sample there are under 25,000 distinct CDR3 sequences; under 60% appear just once. About 2.9% of the sample comes from the top ten.

This material consisted of CD4+ T cells from blood, cultured in vitro, taken after SARS-CoV-2 vaccination. These receptors originate from a human donor who had recovered from COVID-19.

The chain couples TRBV6-5 to TRBJ1-5, with D tentatively TRBD1 (6 bases). CDR1 MNHEY and CDR2 SVGAGI come from the germline V gene. Deletions cut 4 bases from V and 5 bases from J, with 15 bases between. The CDR3 sequence is 15 residues long. As DNA, the CDR3 is TGTGCCAGCAGTTGGGCAGGGGCGTCAGATCAGCCCCAGCATTTT. This gives the protein CASSWAGASDQPQHF.

The chain links TRBV19 to TRBJ1-5; D ambiguous. V gave up 5 bases and J gave up 4 bases, with 15 bases separating them. This CDR3 is 15 amino acids long. Germline assignment: CDR1 LNHDA and CDR2 SQIVND (reference sequence). As DNA, the CDR3 is TGTGCCAGTAGTGAGGTGAGGGTGGGGAATCAGCCCCAGCATTTT. It encodes CASSEVRVGNQPQHF.

This clonotype was recorded a few times. The V gene is TRBV6-2 or TRBV6-3, the J gene TRBJ1-2; 8 nucleotides agree with TRBD1. The CDR3 spans 14 residues. Germline V gene sequence: CDR1 MNHEY, CDR2 SVGEGT. V lost 7 bases to trimming and J lost 4 bases; unmatched junction nucleotides: 8. The CDR3 bases are TGTGCCAGCAACGACAGGGGCGAAGTCTATGGCTACACCTTC. Its protein is CASNDRGEVYGYTF.

This sequence joins TRBV27 and TRBJ1-5, with D tentatively TRBD1 (5 bases). The V gene lost 3 bases and the J gene lost 1 base, with 22 bases spanning the gap. The CDR3 spans 19 residues. Per the germline V gene, CDR1 is MNHEY and CDR2 is SMNVEV (reference sequence). For the CDR3, the DNA is TGTGCCAGCAGTTTTTATCATAGGGACTCCAACGGGAGCAATCAGCCCCAGCATTTT. This encodes CASSFYHRDSNGSNQPQHF.

This clonotype was seen only once. At one boundary the junction diverges from the germline segment, which might be a read error. This chain uses TRBV19 with TRBJ2-1, with D tentatively TRBD1 (5 bases). CDR3 length equals 16 residues. The germline V gene has CDR1 LNHDA and CDR2 SQIVND (reference sequence). The CDR3 DNA reads TGTGCCAGTAGTACCCGCGAGCAGGGTGCCTACAATGAGCGGTTCTTC. Translating it yields CASSTREQGAYNERFF. The variable domain in full, completed from reference TRBV19 and TRBJ2-1, reads DGGITQSPKYLFRKEGQNVTLSCEQNLNHDAMYWYRQDPGQGLRLIYYSQIVNDFQKGDIAEGYSVSREKKESFPLTVTSAQKNPTAFYLCASSTREQGAYNERFFGPGTRLTVL.

This clonotype was counted between two and nine times. The chain is built from TRBV20-1 and TRBJ1-1; 11 bases match TRBD1. The CDR3 contains 14 residues. Unmatched junction bases numbered 8, after V lost 6 bases and J lost 5 bases. Germline V gene data show CDR1 as DFQATT and CDR2 as SNEGSKA (reference sequence). The CDR3 DNA follows: TGCAGTGCCAGTCCGGGACAGGGGGTTACTGAAGCTTTCTTT. Protein sequence: CSASPGQGVTEAFF.

This rearrangement joins TRBV25-1 to TRBJ1-1, with 8 bases matching TRBD1. The junction had 3 bases not matched to a gene; V was cut back by 0 bases and J by 3 bases. The CDR3 totals 15 residues. Germline CDR1 and CDR2: MGHDK and SYGVNS. The CDR3 DNA reads as TGTGCCAGCAGTGAATACTGGGGACAGGACACTGAAGCTTTCTTT. Translating it yields CASSEYWGQDTEAFF.

A few counts support this clonotype. J is TRBJ1-5 and V is TRBV6-1, with D perhaps matching TRBD1 (6 bases). The CDR3 consists of 15 residues. Germline assignment: CDR1 MNHNS and CDR2 SASEGT. With 4 bases removed from V and 3 bases from J, the gap between germline ends came to 13 bases. Here the CDR3 DNA reads TGTGCCAGCAGTGTTGCCGGGACATCCAATCAGCCCCAGCATTTT. Amino acid sequence: CASSVAGTSNQPQHF.

This chain joins TRBV19 and TRBJ1-2, with D perhaps TRBD1 (5 bases). Deletions cut 5 bases from V and 3 bases from J, with 16 bases between. CDR3 length: 15 residues. Germline V gene data show CDR1 as LNHDA and CDR2 as SQIVND (reference sequence). CDR3 in DNA: TGTGCCAGTAGTGCCGGGACGGATTCCCACTATGGCTACACCTTC. The encoded protein is CASSAGTDSHYGYTF.

This chain links TRBV7-9 with TRBJ1-2, with a weak D call TRBD1 (5 bases). Germline V gives CDR1 SEHNR, CDR2 FQNEAQ (reference sequence). This CDR3 comprises 14 residues. V shed 5 bases and J shed 8 bases, with 18 bases lying between them. CDR3 region: CASSGANQGGGYTF. CDR3 coding DNA: TGTGCCAGCAGCGGTGCGAATCAGGGAGGAGGCTACACCTTC.

This sequence joins TRBV19 and TRBJ2-5; D is unresolved. CDR3 length equals 15 residues. The germline V gene encodes CDR1 LNHDA and CDR2 SQIVND (reference sequence). V dropped 4 bases and J dropped 3 bases, with 15 bases sitting between them. CDR3: CASSRRLGPKETQYF. The CDR3 bases are TGTGCCAGTAGTAGGCGGCTGGGTCCAAAAGAGACCCAGTACTTC.

This rearrangement joins TRBV5-1 to TRBJ2-1, with 8 bases lining up with TRBD2. The CDR3 is made up of 14 amino acids. V shed 2 bases and J 6 bases; nucleotides not matched to a gene: 4. The germline gives CDR1 SGHRS, CDR2 YFSETQ. CDR3 DNA: TGCGCCAGCAGCTTTGCGGGAGGCTCCAATGAGCAGTTCTTC. It translates to CASSFAGGSNEQFF.

There are a few counts of this clonotype. V is TRBV7-2 and J is TRBJ1-5, with 7 bases lining up with TRBD1. CDR1 is SGHTA and CDR2 is FQGNSA in the germline V gene. The CDR3 is 16 residues long. The junction had 6 bases not matched to a gene; V was cut back by 0 bases and J by 4 bases. The DNA of the CDR3 is TGTGCCAGCAGCTTAGCCCGGACAGGCTCAAATCAGCCCCAGCATTTT. This encodes CASSLARTGSNQPQHF.

This clonotype turned up a few times. The chain joins TRBV6-1 to TRBJ1-1; D gene unclear. The V end was cut by 4 bases, the J end by 0 bases, with 9 bases between. Per the germline V gene, CDR1 is MNHNS and CDR2 is SASEGT. There are 14 residues in the CDR3. The CDR3, as DNA: TGTGCCAGCAGTGTAAAATGGATGAACACTGAAGCTTTCTTT. This gives the protein CASSVKWMNTEAFF.

This clonotype has only a few counts. The genes are TRBV7-9 and TRBJ1-6; D may be TRBD1 (6 bases). This CDR3 has 18 amino acids. Germline V CDR1 and CDR2: SEHNR, FQNEAQ (reference sequence). Trimming pared 5 bases from V and 9 bases from J, leaving 26 bases between. The CDR3 bases are TGTGCCAGCAGCCGGGCGGGCAGGGGAGTTAGTGTAATTTCACCCCTCCACTTT. Translating gives CASSRAGRGVSVISPLHF.

The chain employs TRBV6-5 and TRBJ1-2; no definite D call. The V gene lost 2 bases and the J gene lost 0 bases, with 10 bases spanning the gap. Germline CDR1 MNHEY, CDR2 SVGAGI. This CDR3 region has 15 residues. Here the CDR3 reads CASSYPSGPNYGYTF. The CDR3 region has the DNA TGTGCCAGCAGTTACCCGTCAGGCCCTAACTATGGCTACACCTTC.

This clonotype has a single count. The chain is built from TRBV5-4 and TRBJ1-2, with 8 bases identical to TRBD1. This CDR3 is built from 15 residues. CDR1 is SGHNT, CDR2 YYREEE, per germline (reference sequence). V dropped 0 bases and J dropped 8; count of bases not matched to a gene: 9. The CDR3 sequence is CASSLGQGAGGGYTF. The CDR3 DNA reads as TGTGCCAGCAGCTTGGGGCAGGGGGCGGGAGGAGGCTACACCTTC.

The chain employs TRBV7-2 and TRBJ2-3; 7 bases map to TRBD2. CDR1 is SGHTA, CDR2 FQGNSA, per germline. This CDR3 comprises 17 residues. The ends lost 1 base at V and 2 bases at J; junction bases unmatched: 9. This CDR3 reads CASSLVIGGSFTDTQYF. As DNA, the CDR3 is TGTGCCAGCAGCTTAGTTATCGGCGGGAGCTTCACAGATACGCAGTATTTT. Supplemented by reference TRBV7-2 and TRBJ2-3, the full variable domain reads GAGVSQSPSNKVTEKGKDVELRCDPISGHTALYWYRQSLGQGLEFLIYFQGNSAPDKSGLPSDRFSAERTGGSVSTLTIQRTQQEDSAVYLCASSLVIGGSFTDTQYFGPGTRLTVL.

This clonotype was seen a few times. The rearrangement uses TRBV19 and TRBJ1-1; D is unresolved. Trimming pared 4 bases from V and 1 base from J, leaving 13 bases between. CDR1 and CDR2 (germline): LNHDA, SQIVND (reference sequence). This CDR3 has 15 amino acids. The CDR3: CASSTPGHPNTEAFF. CDR3 in DNA: TGTGCCAGTAGTACCCCCGGGCACCCGAACACTGAAGCTTTCTTT.

This chain uses TRBV7-8 with TRBJ2-5; a weak D match, TRBD2 (5 bases). Germline V gives CDR1 SGHVS, CDR2 FQNEAQ. V lost 1 base to trimming and J lost 4 bases, with 13 bases between them. The CDR3 spans 15 residues. The DNA for the CDR3 is TGTGCCAGCAGCTTAGAACGTTTGAGGGTAGAGACCCAGTACTTC. Residues: CASSLERLRVETQYF.

This clonotype was counted only a few times. The rearrangement joins TRBV20-1 to TRBJ1-2; D gene unclear. V was clipped by 0 bases and J by 4 bases, with 12 bases between them. CDR1 and CDR2 from the germline V gene are DFQATT and SNEGSKA (reference sequence). The CDR3 length is 14 residues. CDR3 coding DNA: TGCAGTGCTAGAGAGGCGGGAGAGTCCTATGGCTACACCTTC. Protein: CSAREAGESYGYTF.